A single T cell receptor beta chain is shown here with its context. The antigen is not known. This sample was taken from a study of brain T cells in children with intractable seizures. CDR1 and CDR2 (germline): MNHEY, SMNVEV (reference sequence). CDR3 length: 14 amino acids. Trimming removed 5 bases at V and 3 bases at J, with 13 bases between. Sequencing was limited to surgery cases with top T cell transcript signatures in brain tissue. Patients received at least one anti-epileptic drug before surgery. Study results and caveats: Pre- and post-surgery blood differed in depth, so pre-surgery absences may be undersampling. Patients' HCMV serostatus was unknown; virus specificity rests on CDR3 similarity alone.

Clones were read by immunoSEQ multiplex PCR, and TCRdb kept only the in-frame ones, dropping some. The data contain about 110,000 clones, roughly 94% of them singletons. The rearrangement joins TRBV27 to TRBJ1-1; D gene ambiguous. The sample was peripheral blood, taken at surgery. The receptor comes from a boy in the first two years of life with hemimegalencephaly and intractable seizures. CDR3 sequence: CASSTHSLYTEAFF. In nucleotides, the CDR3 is TGTGCCAGCAGTACACACAGCCTGTACACTGAAGCTTTCTTT.